This T cell receptor beta chain stems from a study of OX40 agonist ivuxolimab in advanced cancers. Across the whole study: Patients took ivuxolimab, an agonistic anti-OX40 (CD134) antibody. Patient treatment consisted of intravenous ivuxolimab administration every 2 weeks at 0.01 to 10 mg/kg.

To note about this clone: Its antigen is not identified.

General study findings and limits: At 0.1 to 3.0 mg/kg, clonal expansion of CD4+ and CD8+ blood T cells had occurred by week 6. Expanded peripheral T-cell antigen specificity went undetermined.

Sequencing was performed with immunoSEQ multiplex PCR; in TCRdb, only in-frame clones are kept and a portion is missing. The profile shows 65,000 to 75,000 clones, 87% of them singletons. V gave up 7 bases and J gave up 0 bases, with 13 bases separating them. Looked up from germline, CDR1 is SNHLY and CDR2 is FYNNEI. The CDR3 length is 16 residues. The receptor was derived from an adult with an advanced solid tumor such as melanoma, head and neck, liver or kidney cancer. V gene TRBV2 combines with J gene TRBJ1-6; a possible D gene is TRBD1 (6 bases). The material sequenced was CD4+ or CD8+ T cells sorted from blood, taken in a trial of the OX40 agonist ivuxolimab. CDR3 loop: CASTDSPSSYNSPLHF. The CDR3 DNA reads as TGTGCCAGCACGGACAGCCCGAGCTCCTATAATTCACCCCTCCACTTT.